These 15 T cell receptor beta chains were all obtained from the same sample, sequenced in a study of blood T cells in healthy people across ages. The use of a sample-barcoded 5' primer and a J-beta primer mix characterized a second PCR of roughly 6 to 11 cycles. MiXCR was run by TCRdb on the 5' RACE reads, yielding one entry per CDR3 protein. The sample lists under 700,000 distinct CDR3 sequences, more than 20% occurring once. These data were likewise used in another study, on T cells of mothers and their children.

The sample was blood. Receptors were obtained from a boy aged 10-17 years in good health.

This clonotype was recorded a few times. This chain connects TRBV20-1 to TRBJ2-1; 8 nucleotides match TRBD2. J gave up 4 bases and V 6 bases, and 8 bases lay outside the gene matches. The CDR3 loop spans 14 amino acids. Germline CDR1 and CDR2: DFQATT and SNEGSKA (reference sequence). CDR3 sequence reads: CSAPTSEVYNEQFF. The CDR3 DNA reads TGCAGTGCACCGACTAGCGAGGTATACAATGAGCAGTTCTTC.

V and J are TRBV5-1 and TRBJ1-1, with 7 bases aligning to TRBD1. The CDR3 spans 14 residues. The V gene's germline CDR1 is SGHRS and CDR2 YFSETQ. J lost 2 bases, V lost 0 bases, and 1 base had no gene match. CDR3 nucleotide sequence: TGCGCCAGCAGCTTGGGGGACAGAAACACTGAAGCTTTCTTT. Translating it yields CASSLGDRNTEAFF. Complete variable domain (other parts from reference TRBV5-1 and TRBJ1-1): KAGVTQTPRYLIKTRGQQVTLSCSPISGHRSVSWYQQTPGQGLQFLFEYFSETQRNKGNFPGRFSGRQFSNSRSEMNVSTLELGDSALYLCASSLGDRNTEAFFGQGTRLTVV.

The chain couples TRBV3-1 to TRBJ2-1, with TRBD1 identical over 9 bases. The end of the DNA aligns better with TRBJ2-7, so the J call may be wrong. Germline V gene sequence: CDR1 LGHDT, CDR2 YNNKEL (reference sequence). CDR3 length: 13 residues. CDR3 bases: TGTGCCAGCAGCCTACAGGGGGCGCGGGAGCAGTACTTC. Protein product: CASSLQGAREQYF.

The chain joins TRBV20-1 to TRBJ2-3; TRBD1 agrees at 9 bases. This CDR3 is built from 14 residues. The junction had 8 bases not matched to a gene; V was cut back by 6 bases and J by 4 bases. CDR1 and CDR2 (germline): DFQATT, SNEGSKA (reference sequence). CDR3 bases: TGCAGTGCCAGCGACAGGGGGGCCCCAGATACGCAGTATTTT. It specifies CSASDRGAPDTQYF.

This CDR3 is CASTLSGGREETQYF. The CDR3, as DNA: TGTGCCAGCACCCTTAGCGGGGGAAGGGAAGAGACCCAGTACTTC. The chain combines TRBV27 with TRBJ2-5, with 9 bases identical to TRBD2. Germline CDR1 reads MNHEY; CDR2 reads SMNVEV (reference sequence). V lost 7 bases to trimming and J lost 3 bases; unmatched junction nucleotides: 9. The CDR3 totals 15 residues.

The chain joins TRBV12-3 or TRBV12-4 to TRBJ1-2; TRBD1 matches at 7 bases. The CDR3 length is 15 residues. Trimming cost V 4 bases and J 2 bases; bases outside gene matches: 7. CDR3 residues: CASSYGTAINYGYTF. CDR3 DNA sequence: TGTGCCAGCAGTTATGGGACAGCCATCAACTATGGCTACACCTTC.

This clonotype was recorded at least ten times. The chain links TRBV2 to TRBJ1-4; D is uncertain. The germline CDR1 and CDR2 sequences are SNHLY and FYNNEI. The CDR3 is 13 residues long. Trimming took 6 bases from V and 11 from J, leaving 16 bases between them. CDR3 amino acids: CASSELGVGKLFF. The CDR3 DNA is TGTGCCAGCAGCGAGCTTGGGGTTGGGAAACTGTTTTTT. The variable domain in full, with the rest retrieved from reference TRBV2 and TRBJ1-4, is EPEVTQTPSHQVTQMGQEVILRCVPISNHLYFYWYRQILGQKVEFLVSFYNNEISEKSEIFDDQFSVERPDGSNFTLKIRSTKLEDSAMYFCASSELGVGKLFFGSGTQLSVL.

This clonotype was detected a few times. This rearrangement joins TRBV6-2 or TRBV6-3 to TRBJ2-5; D is perhaps TRBD1 or TRBD2 (5 bases each). Matching the DNA end better, TRBJ2-7 makes the J call doubtful. The CDR3 covers 18 residues. Germline loops: CDR1 MNHEY, CDR2 SVGEGT. Here the CDR3 DNA reads TGTGCCAGCAGTTACCCTACACGGGACGCAACAACTACCTACGAGCAGTACTTC. This sequence encodes CASSYPTRDATTTYEQYF.

This clonotype turned up a few times. The genes are TRBV28 and TRBJ2-2; TRBD1 aligns across 8 bases. The CDR3 is 14 amino acids. The ends lost 6 bases at V and 7 bases at J; junction bases unmatched: 7. Germline CDR1 and CDR2: MDHEN and SYDVKM. The chain's CDR3 is CASSRQGSGGELFF. CDR3 nucleotides: TGTGCCAGCAGCCGACAGGGGAGTGGCGGGGAGCTGTTTTTT.

This chain connects TRBV20-1 to TRBJ2-6; D is undetermined. Germline loops: CDR1 DFQATT, CDR2 SNEGSKA (reference sequence). The V end lost 3 bases, the J end lost 0 bases, and 6 bases lay between the germline ends. This CDR3 has 14 residues. The CDR3 loop is CSASRPSGANVLTF. The CDR3 DNA reads as TGCAGTGCTAGTCGACCCTCTGGGGCCAACGTCCTGACTTTC.

This clonotype has only a few counts. The V call is TRBV7-9, the J call TRBJ2-7; D is unclear. The CDR3 runs to 15 residues. Germline V CDR1 and CDR2: SEHNR, FQNEAQ (reference sequence). V shed 3 bases and J shed 0 bases, with 12 bases lying between them. CDR3 sequence reads: CASSFYSSHSYEQYF. The CDR3 bases are TGTGCCAGCAGCTTTTACAGCAGCCACTCCTACGAGCAGTACTTC.

In its sample, this clonotype was seen once. This chain connects TRBV11-2 to TRBJ2-7; D is perhaps TRBD1 (5 bases). The CDR3 sequence is 15 residues long. The V end was cut by 0 bases, the J end by 5 bases, with 14 bases between. CDR1 is SGHAT and CDR2 is FQNNGV in the germline V gene. CDR3 coding DNA: TGTGCCAGCAGCTTAGATACCCAGGGTTACCACGAGCAGTACTTC. Its translation is CASSLDTQGYHEQYF.

The chain has TRBV5-6 and TRBJ1-6; no reliable D call. V shed 0 bases and J shed 0 bases, with 7 bases lying between them. CDR1 and CDR2 (germline): SGHDT, YYEEEE. This CDR3 spans 16 amino acids. CDR3 loop: CASSLDWGSYNSPLHF. The CDR3 nucleotides read TGTGCCAGCAGCTTGGACTGGGGCTCCTATAATTCACCCCTCCACTTT.

This chain joins TRBV6-5 and TRBJ2-1; 14 positions agree with TRBD2. The trim removed 2 bases at V and 3 bases at J, leaving 6 bases unmatched. In germline, CDR1 is MNHEY, CDR2 SVGAGI. There are 18 residues in the CDR3. CDR3 sequence: CASSYGTSGRDSYNEQFF. The CDR3 DNA is TGTGCCAGCAGTTACGGGACTAGCGGGAGAGACAGCTACAATGAGCAGTTCTTC.

This rearrangement joins TRBV7-9 to TRBJ2-4; the match to TRBD1 covers 7 bases. This CDR3 is 16 amino acids long. V lost 8 bases and J lost 7; bases outside the gene matches: 17. Germline V gene data show CDR1 as SEHNR and CDR2 as FQNEAQ (reference sequence). The DNA of the CDR3 is TGTGCCAGCGGTACTGTACAGGGGTTAGTAGGGAACATTCAGTACTTC. Its translation: CASGTVQGLVGNIQYF.